This TCR beta chain comes out of a study of vaccination effects on CD4 cells after COVID-19. Study in general: Vaccine administered to participants consisted of two doses of either BNT162b2 or mRNA-1273.

Before sequencing, viral peptide pools were used by the ViraFEST assay to expand antigen-specific CD4+ T cells. Culture lasted approximately 10 days before CD4+ T cell isolation. Prior SARS-CoV-2 infection was absent in the vaccine recipients, as shown by negative nucleocapsid antibodies. Profiling relied on immunoSEQ multiplex PCR, and the TCRdb table lists in-frame clones only, not all of them. Among about 41,000 clones, around 77% were seen once, and the ten largest hold 2.9%. CDR3 size: 14 residues. Between the trimmed V and J ends, which lost 2 bases and 2 bases, there was a span of 8 bases. The V gene's germline CDR1 is LGHNA and CDR2 YSLEER. Concerning this clone: Its antigen remains unidentified.

This clonotype was obtained from a human donor who received a COVID-19 vaccine. This rearrangement joins TRBV4-3 to TRBJ2-3; maybe TRBD1 (6 bases). Sequencing was performed on CD4+ T cells from PBMCs cultured with HCoV-NL63 spike peptides, taken before COVID-19 vaccination. CDR3 in DNA: TGCGCCAGCAGCCAAACAGGGATCACAGATACGCAGTATTTT. Amino acids: CASSQTGITDTQYF.